This record looks at one TCR beta chain sequence and its context. Its antigen is unknown. Nothing much larger sits one base from this clone, and base qualities are not available. Participants in the prospective study were enrolled through a virtual design, were aged about 18 to 90 years, and lived in approximately 24 United States geographic areas. To assign participants to cohorts, the prospective study relied on clinical history that participants themselves reported in a screening survey and a study questionnaire. In the prospective study, mobile phlebotomists collected whole blood, serum and a nasopharyngeal or oropharyngeal swab from each participant. Participants in the prospective study had the option to provide additional blood draws and questionnaires over a roughly 2-month period. Before DNA extraction, prospective study blood samples were shipped either frozen or at room temperature. The CDR3, cysteine through phenylalanine, is 15 amino acids long. This entry keeps only the CDR3 DNA: 45 bases, framed from base 1. Per the germline V gene (reference sequence), LNHDA is the CDR1 and SQIVND is the CDR2. The germline V end is reduced by 5 bases and the J end by 2 bases; junction bases left unmatched: 5.

This sample stems from a study of blood T cell repertoires in COVID-19 (dated by TCRdb to the early 2020s). Study-wide context: The collaborator samples originated in the United States, Italy and Spain and spanned the acute and convalescent phases of COVID-19. The material from the prospective study consisted of cDNA or gDNA derived from T cells, B-cell-depleted T cells, or PBMCs. The dataset comprised deeply sampled blood TCRbeta repertoires from subjects exposed to, actively infected with, or recovered from COVID-19. The repertoires were made available in a free public database intended to serve as a resource for research on the immune response to SARS-CoV-2. The samples were drawn from the first 160 participants of the ongoing ImmuneRACE study and from some 1,300 subjects provided by 6 global collaborators. A de-identified subject ID, COVID-19 status, age in years and sex were almost always included in the sample metadata. HLA class I and class II types, where available, came from metadata supplied by the sample provider rather than from assay-based typing.

Overall study outcomes, separate from this receptor: How much clinical and demographic metadata was included differed by source and by participant, and the metadata was provided uncurated.

The immunoSEQ Assay, a bias-controlled multiplex PCR, was used to amplify TCRbeta CDR3 regions from genomic DNA. The original pipeline was this. Within the assay, amplification of reference gene primers was used to estimate how many nucleated cells each sample contained. To quantify the absolute abundance of each unique TCRbeta CDR3 rearrangement, sequence reads were collapsed and filtered. For each sample, productive Simpson clonality was calculated as the square root of Simpson's diversity index across productive rearrangements. TCRdb stores this immuneACCESS table with in-frame sequences only. Part of the clones is absent; in the studies checked, under half of the shortfall reflects unresolved V genes, and no reason is known for the rest. That table gives V, J and clone size, and the DNA gave D and trimming. The sample data list 200,000 to 250,000 clones, and around 88% of these were observed just once. The ten most abundant clones make up roughly 14% of the sample.

The chain is encoded by TRBV19 joined to TRBJ2-7; TRBD1 lines up with 11 middle nucleotides. The TCR sequence derives from a woman between 45 and 65 years old with acute COVID-19. Material for sequencing was PBMCs or T cells enriched from blood (not recorded which). In nucleotide form, the sequence is TGTGCCAGTAGTCCGGGGACAGGGGGTGCCTACGAGCAGTACTTC. This codes for CASSPGTGGAYEQYF.